This T cell receptor (beta chain) is drawn from a study of regulatory T cells in long-lasting Graves disease. Findings and caveats of the study: Persistent-disease Graves' patients showed less TCR diversity than new cases.

Time point described: newly diagnosed GD, antithyroid drugs for less than 3 months. The TCR library was made from RNA that had been extracted from PBMCs in TRIzol. Both iRepertoire HTBI primers and Arm-PCR of CDR3 regions were used to build the TCR beta libraries. TCRdb reprocessed the multiplex PCR reads with MiXCR, giving one entry per CDR3 protein. The sample includes roughly 500,000 distinct CDR3 sequences, approximately 13% of them seen just once. In this sample, this clonotype turned up many times. Its antigen is still unknown. From germline, CDR1 is SGHKS and CDR2 YYEKEE (reference sequence). Trimming shortened V by 4 bases and J by 0 bases, and 19 bases separated the two germline ends. CDR3 length: 17 residues. The same data also went into a second study, on T cells in Graves' hyperthyroidism and ophthalmopathy. According to that study: Blood also contained most expanded thyroid clonotypes above 0.001.

Sequences were derived from peripheral blood mononuclear cells (PBMCs), sampled at new diagnosis, from a patient treated with antithyroid drugs. This clonotype was sampled from a man aged 25-45 years with Graves disease. The chain recombines TRBV5-5 with TRBJ2-5; unclear D gene. The CDR3 DNA sequence: TGTGCCAGCAGCGTGACCCGGGTCGTCGTAGACCAAGAGACCCAGTACTTC. Amino acid sequence: CASSVTRVVVDQETQYF.